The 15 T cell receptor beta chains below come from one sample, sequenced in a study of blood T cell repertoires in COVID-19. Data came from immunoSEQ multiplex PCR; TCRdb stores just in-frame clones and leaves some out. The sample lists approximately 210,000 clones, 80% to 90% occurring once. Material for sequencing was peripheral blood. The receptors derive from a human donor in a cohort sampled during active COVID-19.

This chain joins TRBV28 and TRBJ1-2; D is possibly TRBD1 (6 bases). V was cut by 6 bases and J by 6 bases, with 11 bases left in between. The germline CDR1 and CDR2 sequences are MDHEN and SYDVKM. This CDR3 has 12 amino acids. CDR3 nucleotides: TGTGCCAGCAGCACAGGGTTTGATGGCTACACCTTC. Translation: CASSTGFDGYTF.

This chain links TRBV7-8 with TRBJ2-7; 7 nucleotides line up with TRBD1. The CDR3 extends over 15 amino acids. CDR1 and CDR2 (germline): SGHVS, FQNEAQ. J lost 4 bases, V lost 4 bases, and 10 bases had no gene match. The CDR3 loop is CASSYRRDRPYEQYF. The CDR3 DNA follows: TGTGCCAGCAGCTATAGACGGGACAGACCATACGAGCAGTACTTC.

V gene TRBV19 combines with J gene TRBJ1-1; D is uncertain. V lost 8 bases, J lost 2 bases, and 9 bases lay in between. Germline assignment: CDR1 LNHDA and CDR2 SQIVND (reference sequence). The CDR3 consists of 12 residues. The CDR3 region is CASGQPNTEAFF. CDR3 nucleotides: TGTGCCAGTGGGCAGCCAAACACTGAAGCTTTCTTT.

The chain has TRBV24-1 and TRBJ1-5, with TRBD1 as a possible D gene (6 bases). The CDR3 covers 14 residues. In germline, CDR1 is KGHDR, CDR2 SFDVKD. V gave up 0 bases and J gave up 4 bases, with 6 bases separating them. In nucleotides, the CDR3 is TGTGCCACCAGTGATTTGACAGGGAATCAGCCCCAGCATTTT. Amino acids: CATSDLTGNQPQHF.

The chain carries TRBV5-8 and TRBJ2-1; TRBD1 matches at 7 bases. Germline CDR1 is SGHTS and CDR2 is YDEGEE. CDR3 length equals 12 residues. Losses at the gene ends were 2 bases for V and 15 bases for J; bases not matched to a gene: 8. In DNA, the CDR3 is TGTGCCAGCAGCTTTAGGACAGGCTATCCGTTCTTC. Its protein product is CASSFRTGYPFF. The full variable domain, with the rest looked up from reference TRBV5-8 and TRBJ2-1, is EAGVTQSPTHLIKTRGQQATLRCSPISGHTSVYWYQQALGLGLQFLLWYDEGEERNRGNFPPRFSGRQFPNYSSELNVNALELEDSALYLCASSFRTGYPFFGPGTRLTVL.

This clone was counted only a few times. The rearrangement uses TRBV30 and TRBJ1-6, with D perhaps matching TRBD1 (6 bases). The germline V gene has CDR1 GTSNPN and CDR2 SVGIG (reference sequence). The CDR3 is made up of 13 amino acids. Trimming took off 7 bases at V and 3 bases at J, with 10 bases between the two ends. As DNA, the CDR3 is TGTGCCTTCCGGACAGACTATAATTCACCCCTCCACTTT. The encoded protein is CAFRTDYNSPLHF.

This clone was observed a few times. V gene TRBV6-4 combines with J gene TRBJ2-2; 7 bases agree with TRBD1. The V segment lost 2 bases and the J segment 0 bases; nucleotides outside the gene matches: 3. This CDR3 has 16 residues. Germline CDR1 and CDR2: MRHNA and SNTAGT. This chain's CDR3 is CASSDGTETNTGELFF. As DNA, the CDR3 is TGTGCCAGCAGTGACGGGACAGAGACGAACACCGGGGAGCTGTTTTTT.

The CDR3 sequence is CATSGYGRDSKSGANVLTF. The CDR3 DNA reads TGTGCCACCAGTGGGTACGGAAGGGACAGTAAATCTGGGGCCAACGTCCTGACTTTC. J is TRBJ2-6 and V is TRBV24-1; 7 bases are shared with TRBD1. From germline, CDR1 is KGHDR and CDR2 SFDVKD. The CDR3 is made up of 19 amino acids. The trim removed 5 bases at V and 1 base at J, leaving 13 bases unmatched.

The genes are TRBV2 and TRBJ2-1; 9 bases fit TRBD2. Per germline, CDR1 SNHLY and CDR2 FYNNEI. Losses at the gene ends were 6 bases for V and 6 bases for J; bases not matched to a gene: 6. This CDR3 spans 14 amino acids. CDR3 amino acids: CASRTGLAVNEQFF. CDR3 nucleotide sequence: TGTGCCAGCAGGACGGGACTAGCAGTCAATGAGCAGTTCTTC.

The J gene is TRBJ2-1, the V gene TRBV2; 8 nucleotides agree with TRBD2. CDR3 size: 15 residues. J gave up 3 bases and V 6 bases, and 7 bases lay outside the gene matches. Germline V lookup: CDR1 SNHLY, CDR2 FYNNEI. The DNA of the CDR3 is TGTGCCAGCAGCGGAGCGGGAGCCGACTACAATGAGCAGTTCTTC. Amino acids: CASSGAGADYNEQFF.

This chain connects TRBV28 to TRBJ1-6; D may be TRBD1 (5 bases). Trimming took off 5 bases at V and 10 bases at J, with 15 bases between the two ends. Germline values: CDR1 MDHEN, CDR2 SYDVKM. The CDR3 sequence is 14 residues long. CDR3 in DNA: TGTGCCAGCAGTGCCGGGACTCTCGCCTCACCCCTCCACTTT. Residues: CASSAGTLASPLHF.

CDR3 protein: CASSYSKGALRGYTF. CDR3 coding DNA: TGTGCCAGCAGTTACTCGAAGGGGGCGCTTCGTGGCTACACCTTC. The chain links TRBV6-5 to TRBJ1-2; 7 bases are shared with TRBD1. Trimming at V came to 0 bases and at J to 7 bases, leaving 8 bases not matched to a gene. The germline CDR1 and CDR2 sequences are MNHEY and SVGAGI. This CDR3 has 15 residues.

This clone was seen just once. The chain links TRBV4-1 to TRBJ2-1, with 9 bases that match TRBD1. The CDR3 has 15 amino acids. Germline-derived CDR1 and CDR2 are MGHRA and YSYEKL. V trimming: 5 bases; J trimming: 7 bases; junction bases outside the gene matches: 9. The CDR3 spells CASSSPGTGSNEQFF. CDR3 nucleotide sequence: TGCGCCAGCAGCTCGCCCGGGACAGGGTCGAATGAGCAGTTCTTC.

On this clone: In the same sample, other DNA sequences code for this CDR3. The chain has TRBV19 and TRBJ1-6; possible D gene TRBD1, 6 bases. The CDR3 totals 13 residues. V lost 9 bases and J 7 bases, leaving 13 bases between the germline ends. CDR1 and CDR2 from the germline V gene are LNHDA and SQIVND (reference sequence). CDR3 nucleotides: TGTGCCAGCCGGACAGCTCTGAATTCACCCCTCCACTTT. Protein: CASRTALNSPLHF.

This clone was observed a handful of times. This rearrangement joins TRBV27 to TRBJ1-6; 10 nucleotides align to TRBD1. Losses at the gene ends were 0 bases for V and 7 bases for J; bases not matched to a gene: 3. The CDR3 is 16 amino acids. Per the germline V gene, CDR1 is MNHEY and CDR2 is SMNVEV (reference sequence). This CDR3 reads CASSLSWDRGNSPLHF. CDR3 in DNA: TGTGCCAGCAGTTTATCCTGGGACAGGGGAAATTCACCCCTCCACTTT.